One and the same sample provided the 10 T cell receptor beta chains below, sequenced in a study of CD8+CD57+ T cells in acquired aplastic anemia. Patients selected for sequencing had displayed CD8+CD57+ cell expansion by flow cytometry. TCR beta VDJ and CDR3 profiles were obtained from a genomic DNA template. TCRdb reprocessed the reads with MiXCR, giving one entry per CDR3 protein. The sample consists of about 120,000 distinct CDR3 sequences, approximately 40% of them appearing once. Sequenced input: sorted CD4+, CD8+, or CD8+CD57+ T cells (not recorded which) from PBMCs. The receptors shown here come from a human donor with aplastic anemia.

This clonotype was found a few times. A clone one base away is much larger, so this may be a read error. CDR3 loop: CASSEGLLGGYGQYF. Here the CDR3 DNA reads TGTGCCAGCAGTGAAGGACTGCTAGGTGGCTACGGGCAGTACTTC. The rearrangement links TRBV6-1 to TRBJ2-7; D ambiguous. CDR1 is MNHNS and CDR2 is SASEGT in the germline V gene. The CDR3 totals 15 residues.

Details on this clonotype: Possible read error: a much larger clone is one base away. The chain is built from TRBV3-1 and TRBJ2-5; 9 bases agree with TRBD2. Germline V gene data show CDR1 as LGHDT and CDR2 as YNNKEL (reference sequence). The length of the CDR3 is 15 residues. The CDR3 nucleotides are TGTACCAGCAGCTTCCTAGCGGGACCAGGGGAGACCCAGTACTTC. Translation gives CTSSFLAGPGETQYF.

This clonotype was counted many times. The chain employs TRBV6-2 or TRBV6-3 and TRBJ2-7, with D possibly TRBD2 on 5 matching bases. Trimming removed 6 bases at V and 0 bases at J, with 9 bases between. Per germline, CDR1 MNHEY and CDR2 SVGEGT. The CDR3 is 13 residues long. The CDR3, as DNA: TGTGCCAGCAGGGCCACTAGCTCCTACGAGCAGTACTTC. Amino acid sequence: CASRATSSYEQYF.

J is TRBJ1-1 and V is TRBV4-3; possible D gene TRBD1, 6 bases. Deletions cut 3 bases from V and 1 base from J, with 15 bases between. Germline loops: CDR1 LGHNA, CDR2 YSLEER. The length of the CDR3 is 16 residues. CDR3: CASSHPGGDRNTEAFF. CDR3 nucleotide sequence: TGCGCCAGCAGCCACCCGGGGGGCGACAGGAACACTGAAGCTTTCTTT.

This clonotype turned up a few times. V and J are TRBV5-1 and TRBJ2-2; either TRBD1 or TRBD2 may supply D (5 bases each). The V end was cut by 4 bases, the J end by 5 bases, with 15 bases between. The CDR3 runs to 15 residues. Per germline, CDR1 SGHRS and CDR2 YFSETQ. CDR3 coding DNA: TGCGCCAGCAGCACAGCAGGGACCTTTACCGGGGAGCTGTTTTTT. Protein sequence: CASSTAGTFTGELFF.

This clonotype was found many times. CDR3 residues: CASSDLARGGEKLFF. The CDR3 nucleotides read TGTGCCAGCAGTGATCTGGCCAGGGGCGGTGAAAAACTGTTTTTT. The V and J genes are TRBV25-1 and TRBJ1-4, with D perhaps TRBD1 (6 bases). Germline values: CDR1 MGHDK, CDR2 SYGVNS. Between the trimmed V and J ends, which lost 3 bases and 7 bases, there was a span of 15 bases. This CDR3 is 15 amino acids long.

This clonotype was counted ten times or more. The rearrangement uses TRBV28 and TRBJ1-6, with 7 bases that match TRBD1. This CDR3 spans 14 amino acids. Germline V gives CDR1 MDHEN, CDR2 SYDVKM. The V and J ends lost 10 bases and 8 bases, in that order; junction bases with no gene match: 11. The CDR3, as DNA: TGTGCCACTCTAATTGGGACAGATGATTCACCCCTCCACTTT. Residues: CATLIGTDDSPLHF. The variable domain in full, with the rest retrieved from reference TRBV28 and TRBJ1-6, is DVKVTQSSRYLVKRTGEKVFLECVQDMDHENMFWYRQDPGLGLRLIYFSYDVKMKEKGDIPEGYSVSREKKERFSLILESASTNQTSMYLCATLIGTDDSPLHFGNGTRLTVT.

The chain combines TRBV20-1 with TRBJ2-6; 7 bases are a match to TRBD2. The CDR3 totals 15 residues. Germline CDR1 reads DFQATT; CDR2 reads SNEGSKA (reference sequence). The J segment lost 1 base and the V segment lost 5 bases, leaving 5 bases of the junction unmatched. The CDR3 DNA reads TGCAGTGCTGGGGGAGGGTTGTCTGGGGCCAACGTCCTGACTTTC. Its translation: CSAGGGLSGANVLTF.

This chain joins TRBV24-1 and TRBJ2-7; D is unresolved. Germline CDR1 reads KGHDR; CDR2 reads SFDVKD. The length of the CDR3 is 12 residues. Trimming removed 1 base from V and 5 bases from J, with 5 bases in between. CDR3 loop: CATSDFPHEQYV. In DNA, the CDR3 is TGTGCCACCAGTGATTTCCCCCACGAGCAGTACGTC.

On this clonotype: This may arise from a read error, as a much more abundant clone is one base away. The V gene is TRBV7-2, the J gene TRBJ2-7; the D gene is possibly TRBD1 (6 bases). The CDR3 has 14 amino acids. The germline V gene has CDR1 SGHTA and CDR2 FQGNSA. The V end was cut by 5 bases, the J end by 3 bases, with 14 bases between. The CDR3 coding sequence is TGTGCCAGCAGCAAAGGGGCAGGGGTCTACGAGCAGTACTTC. This gives the protein CASSKGAGVYEQYF.